This T cell receptor beta chain was recovered during a study of spatial heterogeneity in lung cancer (dated by TCRdb to between 2017 and 2020). Describing the broader study: Beta-chain transcripts were consistently detected in greater numbers than alpha-chain transcripts, which likely reflects a higher abundance of beta-chain transcripts. In the raw uncorrected reads, each unique combination of TCR and UMI appeared on average more than ten times. Nonsynonymous mutation counts, determined by whole-exome sequencing of tumor tissue, were related to TCR repertoire features. At surgery, both alpha and beta chains were TCR-sequenced in 200 to 250 tumor regions, 63 to 65 matched nontumor lung samples and a few dozen PBMC samples. TCR alpha and beta repertoires were quantitatively compared across multiple tumor regions, matched nontumor lung and blood in non-small cell lung cancer.

There are many counts of this clonotype. Its antigen specificity is not known. Base qualities are not at hand, and no much larger clone is one base apart. The CDR3 contains 15 residues, cysteine and phenylalanine counted. Only CDR3 DNA remains: 45 bases, in frame from the first base. V was cut back by 0 bases and J by 10 bases, leaving a gap of 13 bases between them. Via the germline V gene, CDR1 is LGHNA and CDR2 YSLEER. The study at large found these results: Ubiquitous expanded tumor TCRs showed up in blood more often at tumor resection than at routine follow-up. Additional single-cell paired TCR alpha and beta sequencing was considered necessary to confirm, at a functional level, the hypothesis that regional TCRs recognize regional mutations.

Libraries were made using 5' RACE. Sequencer: NextSeq 500. The TCR library protocol attached a unique molecular identifier to each TCR cDNA molecule to allow correction of PCR and sequencing errors. The authors' analysis ran thus. TCR identification, UMI-based error correction and CDR3 extraction were all carried out with Decombinator tools. TCRs above a frequency of 2 per 1,000, corresponding to the top 1% of the tumor frequency distribution, were defined as expanded. Each repertoire was subsampled 100 times to 5,000 TCRs, after which Renyi diversity was computed with the R vegan package. CDR3 similarity networks were built from amino acid triplet string-kernel similarity, with CDR3s being connected when pairwise similarity was above 0.82. TCRdb reprocessing: public reads trimmed at Q25 with fastp, clones called with MiXCR, in-frame beta chains kept. Every distinct CDR3 protein forms one entry, paired with its most common genes and DNA. The V and J calls reflect TCRdb's pipeline rather than the authors' work. In this sample the table shows around 40,000 distinct CDR3 sequences, about 5.8% of which occur a single time. Around 10% of the sample is taken by the ten largest.

According to the study, the label for this sample's time point signals: sample taken at primary tumor resection. Without any cell sorting, TCR sequencing was performed on whole RNA extracted either from tumor and nontumor lung tissue or from cryopreserved PBMC samples. Donors were some 78 patients with early-stage, untreated non-small cell lung cancer from the lung TRACERx cohort. Only patients for whom sufficient RNA was available from at least two tumor regions were selected for TCR sequencing. The chain joins TRBV4-3 to TRBJ1-6, with an unclear D gene assignment. Sequences were derived from PBMCs, sampled at surgery. The TCR sequence derives from a male donor with early-stage non-small cell lung cancer. CDR3 reads: CASSQDPARSSPLHF. The DNA sequence reads TGCGCCAGCAGCCAAGATCCGGCCAGGAGCTCACCCCTCCACTTT.